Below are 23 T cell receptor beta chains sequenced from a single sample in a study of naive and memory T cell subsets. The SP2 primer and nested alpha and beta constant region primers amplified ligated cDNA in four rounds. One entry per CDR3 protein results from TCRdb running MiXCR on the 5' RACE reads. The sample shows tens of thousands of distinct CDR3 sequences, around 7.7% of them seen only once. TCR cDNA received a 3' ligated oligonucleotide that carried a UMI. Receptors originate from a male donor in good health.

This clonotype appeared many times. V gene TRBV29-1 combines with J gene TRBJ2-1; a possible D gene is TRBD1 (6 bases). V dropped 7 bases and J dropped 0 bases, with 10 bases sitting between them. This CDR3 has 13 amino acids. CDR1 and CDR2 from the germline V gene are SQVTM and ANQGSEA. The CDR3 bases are TGCAGCGGTGGACAGAGCTCCTACAATGAGCAGTTCTTC. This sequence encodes CSGGQSSYNEQFF.

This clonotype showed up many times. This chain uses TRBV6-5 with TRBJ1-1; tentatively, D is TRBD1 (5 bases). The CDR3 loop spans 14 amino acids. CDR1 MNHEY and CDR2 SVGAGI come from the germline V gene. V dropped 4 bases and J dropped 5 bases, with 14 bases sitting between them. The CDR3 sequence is CASSFGQGGTEAFF. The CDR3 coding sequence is TGTGCCAGCAGTTTTGGGCAGGGTGGAACTGAAGCTTTCTTT.

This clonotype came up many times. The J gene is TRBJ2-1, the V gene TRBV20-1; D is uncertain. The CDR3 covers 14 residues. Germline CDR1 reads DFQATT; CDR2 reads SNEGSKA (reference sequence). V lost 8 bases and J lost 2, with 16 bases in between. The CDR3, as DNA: TGCAGTTCATATATCGGGCTTACCTACAATGAGCAGTTCTTC. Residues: CSSYIGLTYNEQFF.

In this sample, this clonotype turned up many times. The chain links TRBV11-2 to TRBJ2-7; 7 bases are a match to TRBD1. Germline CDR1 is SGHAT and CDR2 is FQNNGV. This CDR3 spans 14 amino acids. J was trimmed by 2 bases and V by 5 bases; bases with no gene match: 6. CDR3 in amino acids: CASSPIRGPYEQYF. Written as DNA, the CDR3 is TGTGCCAGCAGCCCCATTAGGGGGCCCTACGAGCAGTACTTC.

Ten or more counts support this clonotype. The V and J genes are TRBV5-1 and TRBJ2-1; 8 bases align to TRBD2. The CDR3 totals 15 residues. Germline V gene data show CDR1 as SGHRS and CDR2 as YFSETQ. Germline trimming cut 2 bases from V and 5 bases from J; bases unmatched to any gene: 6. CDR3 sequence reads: CASSFRGGQNNEQFF. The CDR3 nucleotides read TGCGCCAGCAGCTTCCGGGGGGGCCAAAACAATGAGCAGTTCTTC.

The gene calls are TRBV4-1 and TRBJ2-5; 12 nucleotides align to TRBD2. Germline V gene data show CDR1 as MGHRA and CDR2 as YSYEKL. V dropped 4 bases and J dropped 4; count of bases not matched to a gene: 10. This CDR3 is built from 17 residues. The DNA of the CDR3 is TGCGCCAGCAGCCCTGGGGGAACTAGCGGGAGGAGAGAGACCCAGTACTTC. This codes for CASSPGGTSGRRETQYF.

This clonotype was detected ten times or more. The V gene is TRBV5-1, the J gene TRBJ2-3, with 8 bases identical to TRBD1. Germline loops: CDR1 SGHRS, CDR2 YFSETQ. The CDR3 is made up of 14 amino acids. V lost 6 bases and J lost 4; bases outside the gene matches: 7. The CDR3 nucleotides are TGCGCCAGCAACCTAGGACAGGGATCAGATACGCAGTATTTT. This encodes CASNLGQGSDTQYF.

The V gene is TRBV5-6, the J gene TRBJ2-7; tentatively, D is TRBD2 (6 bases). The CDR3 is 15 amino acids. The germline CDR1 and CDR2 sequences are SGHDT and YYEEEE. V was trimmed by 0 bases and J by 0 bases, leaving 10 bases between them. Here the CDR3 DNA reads TGTGCCAGCAGCTTGGTCGGGAGTCGCTCCTACGAGCAGTACTTC. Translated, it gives CASSLVGSRSYEQYF. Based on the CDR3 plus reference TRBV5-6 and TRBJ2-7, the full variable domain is DAGVTQSPTHLIKTRGQQVTLRCSPKSGHDTVSWYQQALGQGPQFIFQYYEEEERQRGNFPDRFSGHQFPNYSSELNVNALLLGDSALYLCASSLVGSRSYEQYFGPGTRLTVT.

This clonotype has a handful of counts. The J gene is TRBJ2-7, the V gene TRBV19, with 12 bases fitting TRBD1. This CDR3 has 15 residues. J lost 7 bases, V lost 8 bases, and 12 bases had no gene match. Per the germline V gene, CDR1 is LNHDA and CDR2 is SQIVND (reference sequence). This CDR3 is CASSFGGQGAGEQYF. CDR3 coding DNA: TGTGCCAGTTCCTTCGGGGGACAGGGGGCAGGGGAGCAGTACTTC.

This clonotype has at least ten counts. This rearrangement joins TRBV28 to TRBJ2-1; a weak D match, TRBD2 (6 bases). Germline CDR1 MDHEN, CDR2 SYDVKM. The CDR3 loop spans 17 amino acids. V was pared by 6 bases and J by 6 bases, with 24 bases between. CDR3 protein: CASSSSEGPTTINEQFF. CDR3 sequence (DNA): TGTGCCAGCAGCTCTAGCGAAGGACCGACGACAATCAATGAGCAGTTCTTC.

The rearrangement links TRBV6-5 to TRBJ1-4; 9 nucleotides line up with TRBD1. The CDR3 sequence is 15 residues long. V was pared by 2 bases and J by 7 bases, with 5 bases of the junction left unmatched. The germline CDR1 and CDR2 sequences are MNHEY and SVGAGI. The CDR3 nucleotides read TGTGCCAGCAGTTACGCAGGACAGGGGAGTGAAAAACTGTTTTTT. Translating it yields CASSYAGQGSEKLFF.

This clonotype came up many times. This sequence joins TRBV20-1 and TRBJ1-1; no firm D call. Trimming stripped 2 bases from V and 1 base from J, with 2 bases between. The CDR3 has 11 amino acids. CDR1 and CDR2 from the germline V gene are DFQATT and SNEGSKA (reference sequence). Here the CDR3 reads CSARQNTEAFF. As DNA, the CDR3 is TGCAGTGCTAGACAGAACACTGAAGCTTTCTTT.

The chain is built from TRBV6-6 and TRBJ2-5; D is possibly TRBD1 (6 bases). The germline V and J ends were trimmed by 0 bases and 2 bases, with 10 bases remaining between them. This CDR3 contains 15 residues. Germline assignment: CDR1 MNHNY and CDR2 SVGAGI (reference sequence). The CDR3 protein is CASSYSTGPQETQYF. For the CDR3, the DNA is TGTGCCAGCAGTTACTCCACAGGGCCTCAAGAGACCCAGTACTTC.

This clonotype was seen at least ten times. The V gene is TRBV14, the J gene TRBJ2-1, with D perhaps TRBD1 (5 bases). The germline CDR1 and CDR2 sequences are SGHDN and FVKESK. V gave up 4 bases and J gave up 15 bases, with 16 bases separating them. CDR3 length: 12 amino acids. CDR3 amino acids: CASSPILGRLFF. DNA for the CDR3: TGTGCCAGCAGCCCAATATTGGGGCGACTGTTCTTC.

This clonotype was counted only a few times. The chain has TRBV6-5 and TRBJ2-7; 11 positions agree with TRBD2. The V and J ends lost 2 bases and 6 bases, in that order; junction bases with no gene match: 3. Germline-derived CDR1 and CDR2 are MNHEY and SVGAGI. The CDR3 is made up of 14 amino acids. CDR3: CASSYRLAGFEQYF. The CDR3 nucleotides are TGTGCCAGCAGTTACCGACTAGCGGGATTCGAGCAGTACTTC.

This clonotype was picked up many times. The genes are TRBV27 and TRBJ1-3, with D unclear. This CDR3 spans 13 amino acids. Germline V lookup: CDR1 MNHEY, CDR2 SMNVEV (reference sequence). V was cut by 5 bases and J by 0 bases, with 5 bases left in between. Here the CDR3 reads CASSVSSGNTIYF. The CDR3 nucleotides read TGTGCCAGCAGTGTCTCCTCTGGAAACACCATATATTTT.

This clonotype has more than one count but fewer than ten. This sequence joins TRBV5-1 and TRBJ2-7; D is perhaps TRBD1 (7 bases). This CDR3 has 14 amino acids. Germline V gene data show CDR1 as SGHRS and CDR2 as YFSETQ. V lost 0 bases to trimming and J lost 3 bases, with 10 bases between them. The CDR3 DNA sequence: TGCGCCAGCAGCTTGGGGGGGGACAGCTACGAGCAGTACTTC. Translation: CASSLGGDSYEQYF.

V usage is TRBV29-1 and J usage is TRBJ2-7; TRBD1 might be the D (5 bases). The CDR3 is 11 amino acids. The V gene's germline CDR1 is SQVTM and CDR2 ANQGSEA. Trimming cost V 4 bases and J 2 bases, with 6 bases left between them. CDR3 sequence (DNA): TGCAGCGTTGCGACAGCCTACGAGCAGTACTTC. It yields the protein CSVATAYEQYF.

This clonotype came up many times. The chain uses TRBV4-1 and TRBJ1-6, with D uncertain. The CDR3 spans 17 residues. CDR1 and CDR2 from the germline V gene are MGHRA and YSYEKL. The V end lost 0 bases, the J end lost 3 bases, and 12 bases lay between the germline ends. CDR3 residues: CASSQEFGDVYNSPLHF. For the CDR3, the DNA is TGCGCCAGCAGCCAAGAGTTCGGGGATGTCTATAATTCACCCCTCCACTTT.

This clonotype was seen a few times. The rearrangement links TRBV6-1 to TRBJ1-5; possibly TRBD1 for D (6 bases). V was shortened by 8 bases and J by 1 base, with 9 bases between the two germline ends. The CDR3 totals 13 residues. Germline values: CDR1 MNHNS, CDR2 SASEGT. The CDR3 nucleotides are TGTGCCAGCGGCAGGGGAAGCAATCAGCCCCAGCATTTT. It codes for CASGRGSNQPQHF.

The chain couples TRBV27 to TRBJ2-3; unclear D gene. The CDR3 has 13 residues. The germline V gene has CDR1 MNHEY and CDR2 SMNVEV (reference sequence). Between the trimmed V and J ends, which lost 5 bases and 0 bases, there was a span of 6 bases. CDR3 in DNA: TGTGCCAGCAGTGGGCCTAGCACAGATACGCAGTATTTT. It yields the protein CASSGPSTDTQYF.

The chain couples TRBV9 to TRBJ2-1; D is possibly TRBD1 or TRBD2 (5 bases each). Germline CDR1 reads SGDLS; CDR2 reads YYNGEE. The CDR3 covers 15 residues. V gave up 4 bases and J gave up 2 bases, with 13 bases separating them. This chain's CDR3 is CASSPGALTYNEQFF. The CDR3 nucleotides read TGTGCCAGCAGCCCCGGGGCCCTGACCTACAATGAGCAGTTCTTC.

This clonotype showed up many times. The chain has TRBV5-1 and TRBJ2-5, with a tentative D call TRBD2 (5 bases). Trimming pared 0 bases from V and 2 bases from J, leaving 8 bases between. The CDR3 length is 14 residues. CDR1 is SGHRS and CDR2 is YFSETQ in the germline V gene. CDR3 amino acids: CASSLVPGQETQYF. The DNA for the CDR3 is TGCGCCAGCAGCTTGGTCCCGGGGCAAGAGACCCAGTACTTC.